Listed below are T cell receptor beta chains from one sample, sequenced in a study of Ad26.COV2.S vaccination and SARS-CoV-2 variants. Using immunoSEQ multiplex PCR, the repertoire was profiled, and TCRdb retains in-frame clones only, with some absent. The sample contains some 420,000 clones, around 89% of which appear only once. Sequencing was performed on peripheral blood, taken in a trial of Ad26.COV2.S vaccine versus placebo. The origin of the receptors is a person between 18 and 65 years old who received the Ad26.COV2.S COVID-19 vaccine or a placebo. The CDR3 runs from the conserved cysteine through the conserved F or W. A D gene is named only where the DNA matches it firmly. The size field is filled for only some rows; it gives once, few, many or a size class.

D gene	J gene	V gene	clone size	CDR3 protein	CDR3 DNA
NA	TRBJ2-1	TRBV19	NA	CASSTSANEQFF	TGTGCCAGTAGTACTAGCGCGAATGAGCAGTTCTTC
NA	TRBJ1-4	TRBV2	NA	CASRKQGDYEKLFF	TGTGCCAGCAGAAAACAGGGTGATTATGAAAAACTGTTTTTT
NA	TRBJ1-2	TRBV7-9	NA	CASSRIRTVENYGYTF	TGTGCCAGCAGCCGAATCCGCACGGTAGAGAACTATGGCTACACCTTC
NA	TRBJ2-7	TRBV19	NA	CASSEGPGPTYEQYF	TGTGCCAGTAGTGAAGGGCCGGGACCCACCTACGAGCAGTACTTC
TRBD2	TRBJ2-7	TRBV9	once	CASSVTAGGNTYEQYF	TGTGCCAGCAGCGTAACTGCGGGGGGAAATACCTACGAGCAGTACTTC
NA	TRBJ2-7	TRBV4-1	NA	CASSQAKQSSYEQYF	TGCGCCAGCAGCCAGGCTAAACAGAGCTCCTACGAGCAGTACTTC
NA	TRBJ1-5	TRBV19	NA	CASSIGTRANQPQHF	TGTGCCAGTAGTATAGGTACCAGGGCCAATCAGCCCCAGCATTTT
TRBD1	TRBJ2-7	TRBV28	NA	CARLQGARPVSYEQYF	TGTGCCAGGTTACAGGGGGCTCGACCAGTCTCCTACGAGCAGTACTTC
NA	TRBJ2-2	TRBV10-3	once	CAISVVSDFTGELFF	TGTGCCATCAGTGTGGTGTCAGACTTCACCGGGGAGCTGTTTTTT
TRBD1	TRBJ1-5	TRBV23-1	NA	CASSQVGSGDRQNQPQHF	TGCGCCAGCAGTCAAGTTGGGTCTGGGGACAGGCAAAATCAGCCCCAGCATTTT
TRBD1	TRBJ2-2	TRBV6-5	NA	CASTGTGVTGELFF	TGTGCCAGCACCGGGACAGGGGTCACCGGGGAGCTGTTTTTT
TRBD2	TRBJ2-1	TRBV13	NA	CASRTAEGTSRNEQFF	TGTGCCAGCCGAACGGCGGAGGGGACTAGCAGAAATGAGCAGTTCTTC
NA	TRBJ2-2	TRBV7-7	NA	CASSPLRSSTGELFF	TGTGCTAGCAGCCCCCTAAGGTCTTCCACCGGGGAGCTGTTTTTT
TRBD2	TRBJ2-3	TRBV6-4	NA	CASSDAGGPDTQYF	TGTGCCAGCAGTGACGCGGGGGGGCCAGATACGCAGTATTTT
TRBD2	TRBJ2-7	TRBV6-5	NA	CASSYNSGAGYEQYF	TGTGCCAGCAGTTACAATAGCGGGGCGGGCTACGAGCAGTACTTC
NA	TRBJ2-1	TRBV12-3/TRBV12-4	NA	CASSSDRLQFF	TGTGCCAGCAGTTCCGACAGACTACAGTTCTTC
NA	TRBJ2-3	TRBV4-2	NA	CASSPDYLRGDTQYF	TGTGCCAGCAGCCCAGATTATTTACGGGGCGATACGCAGTATTTT
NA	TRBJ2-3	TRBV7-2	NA	CASSLYTQYF	TGTGCCAGCAGCTTATATACGCAGTATTTT
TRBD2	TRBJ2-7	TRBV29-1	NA	CSVRPGTSGANSYEQYF	TGCAGCGTTCGTCCCGGGACTAGCGGGGCAAACTCCTACGAGCAGTACTTC
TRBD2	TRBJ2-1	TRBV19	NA	CATSSGGRGNEQFF	TGTGCCACCTCTAGCGGGGGCCGTGGTAATGAGCAGTTCTTC
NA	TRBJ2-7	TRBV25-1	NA	CASSGSGNQGEQYF	TGTGCCAGCAGTGGCTCAGGGAATCAGGGCGAGCAGTACTTC
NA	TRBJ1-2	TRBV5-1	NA	CASSSSGGSHSYGYTF	TGCGCCAGCAGTTCATCCGGGGGCAGCCACTCCTATGGCTACACCTTC
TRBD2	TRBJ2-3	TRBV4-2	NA	CASSQERRAGGLESPDTQYF	TGTGCCAGCAGCCAAGAAAGGCGAGCGGGGGGACTCGAATCCCCAGATACGCAGTATTTT
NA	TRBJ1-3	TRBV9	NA	CASSSSSGNTIYF	TGTGCCAGCAGCTCCAGCTCTGGAAACACCATATATTTT
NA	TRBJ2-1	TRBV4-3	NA	CASSQMERNEQFF	TGCGCCAGCAGCCAAATGGAGCGGAATGAGCAGTTCTTC
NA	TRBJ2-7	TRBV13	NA	CASSLVRRAGRLEQYF	TGTGCCAGCAGCTTAGTTAGGCGGGCAGGTCGTTTGGAGCAGTACTTC
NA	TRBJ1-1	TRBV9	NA	CASSVGQSGTEAFF	TGTGCCAGCAGCGTAGGACAGTCCGGAACTGAAGCTTTCTTT
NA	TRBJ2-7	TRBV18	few	CASSPSTSGAYEQYF	TGTGCCAGCTCACCAAGCACGTCTGGCGCCTACGAGCAGTACTTC
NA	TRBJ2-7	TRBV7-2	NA	CASSLAGLPEQYF	TGTGCCAGCAGCTTAGCGGGTTTGCCCGAGCAGTACTTC
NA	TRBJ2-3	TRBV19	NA	CASSIGPGADTQYF	TGTGCCAGTAGTATAGGCCCGGGCGCAGATACGCAGTATTTT
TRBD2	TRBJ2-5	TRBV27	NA	CASSLGLAGGKTQYF	TGTGCCAGCAGTTTGGGACTAGCGGGGGGTAAGACCCAGTACTTC
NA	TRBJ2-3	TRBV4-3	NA	CASSPWGRDADTQYF	TGCGCCAGCTCACCCTGGGGCAGGGACGCAGATACGCAGTATTTT